A single sample gave rise to the 24 T cell receptor beta chains below, sequenced in a study of T cell responses to AZD1222 COVID-19 vaccine. The protocol was immunoSEQ multiplex PCR, while the TCRdb copy is restricted to in-frame clones and leaves out a portion. The sample has roughly 150,000 clones, 85% to 95% seen once. The sample consisted of peripheral blood, taken on day 0 of AZD1222 vaccination. These receptors were obtained from an adult in good health.

The count of this clone is one. V is TRBV28 and J is TRBJ1-2; D perhaps matches TRBD1 (6 bases). CDR3 length: 15 residues. V lost 2 bases and J 7 bases, leaving 17 bases between the germline ends. Germline V gene lookup returns CDR1 MDHEN and CDR2 SYDVKM. The CDR3 DNA reads TGTGCCAGCAGTTTAGGGTTCGGGGGGCGAGGTGGCTACACCTTC. It translates to CASSLGFGGRGGYTF.

This CDR3 is CASSPPGLPDTQYF. CDR3 coding DNA: TGTGCCAGCAGTCCCCCGGGACTGCCAGATACGCAGTATTTT. This chain joins TRBV6-5 and TRBJ2-3; TRBD2 might be the D (6 bases). V was shortened by 5 bases and J by 4 bases, with 13 bases between the two germline ends. The CDR3 sequence is 14 residues long. Germline V CDR1 and CDR2: MNHEY, SVGAGI.

V gene TRBV12-3 or TRBV12-4 combines with J gene TRBJ1-4; unclear D gene. CDR3 size: 9 residues. Trimming took off 6 bases at V and 14 bases at J, with 7 bases between the two ends. CDR3 sequence (DNA): TGTGCCAGCAGCCCTCCGCTGTTTTTT. This codes for CASSPPLFF.

This clone was recorded a few times. The chain has TRBV2 and TRBJ2-7, with 7 bases aligning to TRBD2. Germline CDR1 and CDR2: SNHLY and FYNNEI. V lost 8 bases and J lost 3; bases outside the gene matches: 7. The CDR3 runs to 13 residues. This CDR3 is CASCPTSNYEQYF. CDR3 DNA sequence: TGTGCCAGCTGCCCGACTAGCAACTACGAGCAGTACTTC.

This chain uses TRBV6-5 with TRBJ2-1; D might be TRBD1 (6 bases). The length of the CDR3 is 14 residues. Germline V lookup: CDR1 MNHEY, CDR2 SVGAGI. Trimming stripped 4 bases from V and 1 base from J, with 8 bases between. CDR3 amino acids: CASSLQGSYNEQFF. CDR3 DNA sequence: TGTGCCAGCAGTTTACAGGGATCCTACAATGAGCAGTTCTTC.

The chain links TRBV11-2 to TRBJ2-7; 9 bases line up with TRBD1. Germline V lookup: CDR1 SGHAT, CDR2 FQNNGV. With V trimmed by 5 bases and J by 3 bases, 8 bases remained unmatched. The CDR3 is made up of 15 amino acids. CDR3 nucleotide sequence: TGTGCCAGCAGCCCGGGGACAGGGATCATCTACGAGCAGTACTTC. The encoded protein is CASSPGTGIIYEQYF.

The V call is TRBV6-5, the J call TRBJ2-1, with D perhaps being TRBD1 or TRBD2 (5 bases each). Trimming left V 8 bases short and J 0 bases short, with 11 bases between. The CDR3 totals 14 residues. Germline CDR1 MNHEY, CDR2 SVGAGI. In DNA, the CDR3 is TGTGCCAGCCGTCAGAGGGGCTCCTACAATGAGCAGTTCTTC. As protein: CASRQRGSYNEQFF.

J is TRBJ1-2 and V is TRBV20-1, with a tentative D call TRBD1 (5 bases). The CDR3 extends over 11 amino acids. V was trimmed by 6 bases and J by 8 bases, leaving 13 bases between them. Germline lookup yields CDR1 DFQATT and CDR2 SNEGSKA (reference sequence). The CDR3 region is CSAHQGVGYTF. CDR3 nucleotide sequence: TGCAGTGCCCATCAGGGTGTCGGCTACACCTTC.

The chain couples TRBV19 to TRBJ1-5; D remains ambiguous. Germline V gives CDR1 LNHDA, CDR2 SQIVND (reference sequence). V was shortened by 6 bases and J by 4 bases, with 10 bases between the two germline ends. The CDR3 covers 13 residues. The CDR3 DNA follows: TGTGCCAGTAGAACCGGGCCTAATCAGCCCCAGCATTTT. This encodes CASRTGPNQPQHF.

This chain joins TRBV16 and TRBJ1-2; TRBD1 might be the D (5 bases). Germline V lookup: CDR1 KGHSY, CDR2 FQNENV. CDR3 length: 16 residues. V shed 1 base and J shed 5 bases, with 17 bases lying between them. The chain's CDR3 is CASSQYMGTGSYGYTF. The DNA for the CDR3 is TGTGCCAGCAGCCAATATATGGGGACCGGGTCTTATGGCTACACCTTC.

The gene calls are TRBV25-1 and TRBJ2-1, with D possibly being TRBD2 (5 bases). In germline, CDR1 is MGHDK, CDR2 SYGVNS. Between the trimmed V and J ends, which lost 5 bases and 8 bases, there was a span of 19 bases. The CDR3 length is 15 residues. CDR3 DNA: TGTGCCAGCAGTCGGGATAGCATATCACTGGATGAGCAGTTCTTC. It specifies CASSRDSISLDEQFF.

CDR3 DNA: TGTGCTAGTGGTCTGGGGGGGAGCGAAGTCTCCTACGAGCAGTACTTC. Translation gives CASGLGGSEVSYEQYF. The chain couples TRBV12-5 to TRBJ2-7; TRBD2 agrees at 7 bases. From germline, CDR1 is LGHNT and CDR2 FRNRAP. This CDR3 region has 16 residues. The V and J ends lost 5 bases and 0 bases, in that order; junction bases with no gene match: 10.

The chain uses TRBV7-9 and TRBJ2-1; D gene uncertain. The V end lost 5 bases, the J end lost 3 bases, and 17 bases lay between the germline ends. The CDR3 consists of 16 residues. Per the germline V gene, CDR1 is SEHNR and CDR2 is FQNEAQ (reference sequence). For the CDR3, the DNA is TGTGCCAGCAGCCACTTTCAGTTGGGGAACTACAATGAGCAGTTCTTC. Translation: CASSHFQLGNYNEQFF.

This chain joins TRBV19 and TRBJ2-7; TRBD2 matches at 7 bases. V shed 11 bases, J shed 2 bases, and the junction held 9 bases outside the gene matches. Germline V gene lookup returns CDR1 LNHDA and CDR2 SQIVND (reference sequence). The CDR3 extends over 13 amino acids. The CDR3 reads CAPREGLAYEQYF. The CDR3 DNA is TGTGCCCCTAGGGAGGGCCTAGCCTACGAGCAGTACTTC.

The chain joins TRBV3-1 (or the pseudogene TRBV3-2) to TRBJ1-4; possible D gene TRBD1, 6 bases. Germline-derived CDR1 and CDR2 are LGHDT and YNNKEL (reference sequence). Trimming cost V 10 bases and J 3 bases, with 12 bases left between them. The CDR3 totals 13 residues. CDR3 in amino acids: CATRQDPNEKLFF. The CDR3 region has the DNA TGTGCCACCAGACAGGACCCTAATGAAAAACTGTTTTTT.

This chain connects TRBV9 to TRBJ2-1; tentatively, D is TRBD1 (9 bases). CDR1 and CDR2 from the germline V gene are SGDLS and YYNGEE. The CDR3 extends over 15 amino acids. V was clipped by 5 bases and J by 6 bases, with 18 bases between them. The CDR3 nucleotides read TGTGCCAGCAGTAGCGGGACAGGGAGTTTCAATGAGCAGTTCTTC. Its protein product is CASSSGTGSFNEQFF.

V usage is TRBV30 and J usage is TRBJ2-2, with a possible D match to TRBD2 (6 bases). This CDR3 is 15 amino acids long. The V gene lost 8 bases and the J gene lost 4 bases, with 20 bases spanning the gap. Germline V lookup: CDR1 GTSNPN, CDR2 SVGIG (reference sequence). CDR3 in amino acids: CAAGLRQLGTGELFF. DNA of the CDR3: TGTGCCGCGGGACTTAGACAGTTGGGCACCGGGGAGCTGTTTTTT.

The chain couples TRBV10-2 to TRBJ1-6; D is undetermined. This CDR3 is built from 14 residues. CDR1 and CDR2 (germline): WSHSY, SAAADI. Deletions cut 2 bases from V and 4 bases from J, with 6 bases between. The CDR3: CASSELQYNSPLHF. The CDR3 region has the DNA TGCGCCAGCAGTGAGCTACAGTATAATTCACCCCTCCACTTT.

J is TRBJ2-1 and V is TRBV4-3, with 7 bases aligning to TRBD2. This CDR3 region has 15 residues. Germline V gives CDR1 LGHNA, CDR2 YSLEER. J was trimmed by 7 bases and V by 4 bases; bases with no gene match: 10. CDR3 sequence (DNA): TGCGCCAGCAGCCGGACCTGGGACGGGGGGAATGAGCAGTTCTTC. Translation: CASSRTWDGGNEQFF.

The chain uses TRBV5-1 and TRBJ1-2; 7 bases align to TRBD1. Germline V CDR1 and CDR2: SGHRS, YFSETQ. V was pared by 3 bases and J by 0 bases, with 2 bases of the junction left unmatched. The CDR3 is 14 residues long. The CDR3 coding sequence is TGCGCCAGCAGCTGGGGGACAGCTAACTATGGCTACACCTTC. Translation: CASSWGTANYGYTF.

The chain combines TRBV30 with TRBJ1-1; D call uncertain. CDR3 length: 13 residues. The V end lost 0 bases, the J end lost 3 bases, and 8 bases lay between the germline ends. Germline V gene lookup returns CDR1 GTSNPN and CDR2 SVGIG (reference sequence). The CDR3 region has the DNA TGTGCCTGGAGTGTCGGAGTATACACTGAAGCTTTCTTT. This translates into CAWSVGVYTEAFF.

Worth noting for this clone: An end of the junction differs from the germline gene, which may be a read error. The chain carries TRBV7-7 and TRBJ2-1, with D perhaps TRBD1 or TRBD2 (5 bases each). From germline, CDR1 is SSHAT and CDR2 FNYEAQ (reference sequence). This CDR3 spans 12 amino acids. CDR3 region: CASSPGPGEQFF. DNA of the CDR3: TGTGCTAGCAGCCCGGGGCCAGGGGAGCAGTTCTTC.

J is TRBJ2-6 and V is TRBV19; D might be TRBD2 (5 bases). CDR3 size: 16 residues. The germline V gene encodes CDR1 LNHDA and CDR2 SQIVND (reference sequence). Trimming cost V 3 bases and J 0 bases, with 9 bases left between them. CDR3: CASSMGEGSGANVLTF. The CDR3 DNA reads TGTGCCAGTAGTATGGGAGAGGGCTCTGGGGCCAACGTCCTGACTTTC.

The chain uses TRBV6-5 and TRBJ1-4; possible D gene TRBD1, 6 bases. Trimming removed 2 bases at V and 7 bases at J, with 8 bases between. CDR1 and CDR2 from the germline V gene are MNHEY and SVGAGI. The length of the CDR3 is 13 residues. CDR3 bases: TGTGCCAGCAGTTACGCCAGGGGTGAAAAACTGTTTTTT. Its protein is CASSYARGEKLFF.